The 22 T cell receptor beta chains in this list originate from one sample, sequenced in a study of blood T cell repertoires in COVID-19. Some clones are missing from TCRdb's copy, which holds only in-frame ones; the method was immunoSEQ multiplex PCR. The sample includes around 700,000 clones, about nine tenths seen only once; the top ten take roughly 0.25%. Specimen: peripheral blood. Receptor source: a woman aged 18-35 years with acute or convalescent COVID-19.

The V and J genes are TRBV29-1 and TRBJ1-1; 12 bases fit TRBD1. The junction had 10 bases not matched to a gene; V was cut back by 8 bases and J by 0 bases. Germline loops: CDR1 SQVTM, CDR2 ANQGSEA. The CDR3 consists of 16 residues. The CDR3 reads CSFSGTGGGMNTEAFF. The CDR3 DNA reads as TGCAGCTTCTCCGGGACAGGGGGCGGGATGAACACTGAAGCTTTCTTT.

The chain employs TRBV6-5 and TRBJ2-7; D ambiguous. The J call may be incorrect, as the DNA end agrees better with TRBJ2-5. Per germline, CDR1 MNHEY and CDR2 SVGAGI. The CDR3 runs to 10 residues. The CDR3 reads CASSLQTQYF. CDR3 nucleotides: TGTGCCAGCAGTTTACAGACCCAGTACTTC.

J is TRBJ2-7 and V is TRBV2, with unresolved D. The CDR3 extends over 14 amino acids. Deletions cut 4 bases from V and 5 bases from J, with 15 bases between. Germline CDR1 reads SNHLY; CDR2 reads FYNNEI. CDR3 sequence (DNA): TGTGCCAGCAGTGCGACATCCCTCGGAAACGAGCAGTACTTC. This encodes CASSATSLGNEQYF.

This chain connects TRBV4-3 to TRBJ2-4; weak D call: TRBD1 (5 bases). The V and J ends lost 2 bases and 6 bases respectively, with 14 bases between them. CDR3 length: 15 amino acids. In germline, CDR1 is LGHNA, CDR2 YSLEER. The CDR3 region is CASSQQDSSLNIQYF. Written as DNA, the CDR3 is TGCGCCAGCAGCCAACAAGACAGTAGTTTAAACATTCAGTACTTC.

The chain recombines TRBV19 with TRBJ1-2, with TRBD1 matching 10 bases. The CDR3 length is 14 residues. The V and J ends lost 6 bases and 6 bases, in that order; junction bases with no gene match: 7. Germline V gives CDR1 LNHDA, CDR2 SQIVND (reference sequence). The CDR3 here is CASSRTGGGHGYTF. The CDR3, as DNA: TGTGCCAGTAGCCGGACAGGGGGTGGTCATGGCTACACCTTC.

This chain uses TRBV6-5 with TRBJ2-7; 7 bases line up with TRBD1. With 7 bases clipped from V and 2 bases from J, the junction kept 8 bases outside the gene matches. The CDR3 consists of 14 residues. Germline V gene data show CDR1 as MNHEY and CDR2 as SVGAGI. For the CDR3, the DNA is TGTGCCAGCAAACCACCCACAGGGGCCTACGAGCAGTACTTC. It translates to CASKPPTGAYEQYF.

This sequence joins TRBV19 and TRBJ2-1; 8 bases agree with TRBD2. The V gene's germline CDR1 is LNHDA and CDR2 SQIVND (reference sequence). The V segment lost 1 base and the J segment 5 bases; nucleotides outside the gene matches: 4. CDR3 length: 15 amino acids. Here the CDR3 DNA reads TGTGCCAGTAGTATAGGCAGCGGGGGTAACAATGAGCAGTTCTTC. Its protein is CASSIGSGGNNEQFF.

V gene TRBV7-6 combines with J gene TRBJ1-1, with TRBD1 matching over 10 bases. The CDR3 has 15 residues. The germline gives CDR1 SGHVS, CDR2 FNYEAQ. The V gene end was trimmed by 7 bases and the J gene end by 2 bases; junction bases not matched to a gene: 7. This chain's CDR3 is CASNPWTGGNTEAFF. The CDR3 DNA follows: TGTGCCAGCAACCCGTGGACAGGGGGAAACACTGAAGCTTTCTTT.

The rearrangement joins TRBV27 to TRBJ2-7; D perhaps matches TRBD2 (5 bases). V was cut by 2 bases and J by 4 bases, with 12 bases left in between. The CDR3 is made up of 14 amino acids. Germline V gives CDR1 MNHEY, CDR2 SMNVEV (reference sequence). In DNA, the CDR3 is TGTGCCAGCAGTTTAGGAGGCACGGGGTACGAGCAGTACTTC. Encoded protein: CASSLGGTGYEQYF.

The chain has TRBV7-9 and TRBJ2-7; tentative D call: TRBD2 (5 bases). CDR1 is SEHNR and CDR2 is FQNEAQ in the germline V gene (reference sequence). V shed 5 bases and J shed 4 bases, with 15 bases lying between them. CDR3 length equals 14 residues. The CDR3 DNA follows: TGTGCCAGCAGCCAAATAGGAGGTGGTTACGAGCAGTACTTC. It codes for CASSQIGGGYEQYF.

The chain is built from TRBV18 and TRBJ1-2, with a possible D match to TRBD1 (6 bases). The germline V gene encodes CDR1 KGHSH and CDR2 LQKENI. V lost 3 bases and J lost 8, with 19 bases in between. CDR3 length equals 15 residues. Written as DNA, the CDR3 is TGTGCCAGCTCACCTCTGTTACAGGGATCTAACGGCTACACCTTC. It specifies CASSPLLQGSNGYTF.

This clone has only one observation. The genes are TRBV27 and TRBJ1-5; no firm D call. Germline V lookup: CDR1 MNHEY, CDR2 SMNVEV (reference sequence). CDR3 length: 12 residues. V was pared by 6 bases and J by 9 bases, with 12 bases between. The CDR3 is CASRSPGRPQHF. Written as DNA, the CDR3 is TGTGCCAGCAGATCCCCCGGGAGGCCCCAGCATTTT.

This rearrangement joins TRBV5-8 to TRBJ1-1, with TRBD1 matching over 7 bases. The CDR3 runs to 14 residues. J gave up 4 bases and V 3 bases, and 6 bases lay outside the gene matches. Germline CDR1 is SGHTS and CDR2 is YDEGEE. Written as DNA, the CDR3 is TGTGCCAGCAGCTCAAGACAGGGTTTCACTGAAGCTTTCTTT. Translating gives CASSSRQGFTEAFF. Complete variable domain (other parts from reference TRBV5-8 and TRBJ1-1): EAGVTQSPTHLIKTRGQQATLRCSPISGHTSVYWYQQALGLGLQFLLWYDEGEERNRGNFPPRFSGRQFPNYSSELNVNALELEDSALYLCASSSRQGFTEAFFGQGTRLTVV.

The chain joins TRBV7-9 to TRBJ1-3; no firm D call. This CDR3 contains 15 residues. Germline CDR1 SEHNR, CDR2 FQNEAQ (reference sequence). With 6 bases removed from V and 4 bases from J, the gap between germline ends came to 16 bases. This CDR3 is CASRPDIEMGNTIYF. CDR3 nucleotide sequence: TGTGCCAGCAGACCCGACATAGAAATGGGAAACACCATATATTTT.

The rearrangement joins TRBV19 to TRBJ1-1, with TRBD1 identical over 9 bases. This CDR3 comprises 13 residues. CDR1 is LNHDA and CDR2 is SQIVND in the germline V gene (reference sequence). V lost 7 bases, J lost 4 bases, and 4 bases stayed unmatched. The CDR3 DNA reads as TGTGCCAGTAAAACAGGGGGCCTCACTGAAGCTTTCTTT. It translates to CASKTGGLTEAFF.

The chain joins TRBV6-5 to TRBJ1-2, with 7 bases matching TRBD1. Per the germline V gene, CDR1 is MNHEY and CDR2 is SVGAGI. The V gene end was trimmed by 2 bases and the J gene end by 4 bases; junction bases not matched to a gene: 4. The CDR3 extends over 14 amino acids. As DNA, the CDR3 is TGTGCCAGCAGTTACAAGGGGGCGGGCTATGGCTACACCTTC. It is translated as CASSYKGAGYGYTF.

The V call is TRBV6-5, the J call TRBJ1-6; no firm D call. Germline V gene data show CDR1 as MNHEY and CDR2 as SVGAGI. This CDR3 comprises 12 residues. V lost 6 bases and J lost 7, with 7 bases in between. The CDR3 sequence: CASSRINSPLHF. CDR3 nucleotide sequence: TGTGCCAGCAGCAGGATAAATTCACCCCTCCACTTT.

The chain carries TRBV7-8 and TRBJ2-3, with 8 bases lining up with TRBD1. The CDR3 extends over 14 amino acids. Germline-derived CDR1 and CDR2 are SGHVS and FQNEAQ. The V gene end was trimmed by 4 bases and the J gene end by 4 bases; junction bases not matched to a gene: 4. The DNA of the CDR3 is TGTGCCAGCAGCTGGGACAGGTGGCCAGATACGCAGTATTTT. Translating gives CASSWDRWPDTQYF.

This chain connects TRBV4-2 to TRBJ1-5; D gene ambiguous. CDR3 length: 14 residues. V dropped 6 bases and J dropped 2 bases, with 11 bases sitting between them. Germline V gives CDR1 LGHNA, CDR2 YNFKEQ. The CDR3 protein is CASSLVGGNQPQHF. CDR3 bases: TGTGCCAGCAGTCTCGTCGGGGGCAATCAGCCCCAGCATTTT.

CDR3 residues: CASSAGTGAFAGNQPQHF. CDR3 nucleotide sequence: TGTGCCAGCTCAGCCGGGACAGGGGCATTTGCGGGCAATCAGCCCCAGCATTTT. J is TRBJ1-5 and V is TRBV18; 10 bases are a match to TRBD1. The CDR3 is made up of 18 amino acids. Losses at the gene ends were 5 bases for V and 2 bases for J; bases not matched to a gene: 12. The germline CDR1 and CDR2 sequences are KGHSH and LQKENI.

The table lists this clone with a count of one. This chain links TRBV5-1 with TRBJ1-1; 8 bases map to TRBD1. There are 16 residues in the CDR3. V was pared by 4 bases and J by 1 base, with 9 bases of the junction left unmatched. Per the germline V gene, CDR1 is SGHRS and CDR2 is YFSETQ. The CDR3, as DNA: TGCGCCAGCAGCCCAGGGACAGGCGTCTCGAACACTGAAGCTTTCTTT. This encodes CASSPGTGVSNTEAFF.

The chain uses TRBV6-1 and TRBJ1-2; the D is unclear. V dropped 1 base and J dropped 6 bases, with 9 bases sitting between them. The CDR3 is 13 residues long. Germline values: CDR1 MNHNS, CDR2 SASEGT. DNA for the CDR3: TGTGCCAGCAGTGAAGGGTGGCAGGATGGCTACACCTTC. This encodes CASSEGWQDGYTF.